A single sample gave rise to the 8 T cell receptor beta chains below, sequenced in a study of T cell responses to AZD1222 COVID-19 vaccine. Using immunoSEQ multiplex PCR, the repertoire was profiled, and TCRdb retains in-frame clones only, with some absent. This table has 95,000 to 150,000 clones, 85% to 95% appearing once. Sample: peripheral blood, taken 28 days after the second AZD1222 dose. These receptors came from an adult who received the AZD1222 COVID-19 vaccine.

This clone showed up just once. The chain uses TRBV18 and TRBJ2-7; 13 bases match TRBD2. Germline trimming cut 3 bases from V and 4 bases from J; bases unmatched to any gene: 6. CDR3 length: 16 residues. Germline CDR1 is KGHSH and CDR2 is LQKENI. CDR3 nucleotide sequence: TGTGCCAGCTCACCGGGACTAGCGGGGACCGGGTACGAGCAGTACTTC. This encodes CASSPGLAGTGYEQYF.

V usage is TRBV9 and J usage is TRBJ1-2; no firm D call. Germline CDR1 reads SGDLS; CDR2 reads YYNGEE. The CDR3 is made up of 14 amino acids. The V end lost 0 bases, the J end lost 8 bases, and 14 bases lay between the germline ends. In DNA, the CDR3 is TGTGCCAGCAGCGTAGACCCGACCCTCAGGGGCTACACCTTC. Translated, it gives CASSVDPTLRGYTF.

Here the CDR3 reads CASSLGVLAGGPSYNEQFF. Here the CDR3 DNA reads TGCGCCAGCAGCCTGGGGGTCTTAGCGGGAGGGCCATCCTACAATGAGCAGTTCTTC. The chain uses TRBV5-1 and TRBJ2-1, with 11 bases fitting TRBD2. CDR1 is SGHRS, CDR2 YFSETQ, per germline. The CDR3 has 19 amino acids. The trim removed 4 bases at V and 1 base at J, leaving 13 bases unmatched.

The chain employs TRBV15 and TRBJ1-5, with a weak D call TRBD1 (6 bases). The germline CDR1 and CDR2 sequences are LNHNV and YYDKDF (reference sequence). The V and J ends lost 5 bases and 6 bases respectively, with 20 bases between them. This CDR3 spans 16 amino acids. CDR3 loop: CATSFNRVLAGQPQHF. The CDR3 DNA sequence: TGTGCCACCAGCTTTAACAGGGTGCTAGCCGGTCAGCCCCAGCATTTT. Full variable domain (missing parts from reference TRBV15 and TRBJ1-5): DAMVIQNPRYQVTQFGKPVTLSCSQTLNHNVMYWYQQKSSQAPKLLFHYYDKDFNNEADTPDNFQSRRPNTSFCFLDIRSPGLGDTAMYLCATSFNRVLAGQPQHFGDGTRLSIL.

This clone was counted between two and nine times. The gene calls are TRBV7-9 and TRBJ1-1; 7 nucleotides align to TRBD1. Germline V gene sequence: CDR1 SEHNR, CDR2 FQNEAQ (reference sequence). With V trimmed by 3 bases and J by 11 bases, 6 bases remained unmatched. The CDR3 spans 12 residues. This CDR3 reads CASSFESTGAFF. In nucleotides, the CDR3 is TGTGCCAGCAGCTTTGAGTCGACAGGGGCTTTCTTT.

DNA for the CDR3: TGTGCCAGCAGCCATTCGTCCCGACAGGGAACCCCCTCACCCCTCCACTTT. Translating gives CASSHSSRQGTPSPLHF. The rearrangement joins TRBV7-2 to TRBJ1-6, with TRBD1 identical over 7 bases. The CDR3 loop spans 17 amino acids. Trimming removed 5 bases from V and 10 bases from J; junction bases left unmatched: 17. CDR1 SGHTA and CDR2 FQGNSA come from the germline V gene. Variable domain in full (rest from reference TRBV7-2 and TRBJ1-6): GAGVSQSPSNKVTEKGKDVELRCDPISGHTALYWYRQSLGQGLEFLIYFQGNSAPDKSGLPSDRFSAERTGGSVSTLTIQRTQQEDSAVYLCASSHSSRQGTPSPLHFGNGTRLTVT.

The chain couples TRBV15 to TRBJ2-5; 7 nucleotides match TRBD1. Germline trimming cut 3 bases from V and 5 bases from J; bases unmatched to any gene: 9. The CDR3 is made up of 15 amino acids. Per germline, CDR1 LNHNV and CDR2 YYDKDF (reference sequence). This chain's CDR3 is CATSRRTGARETQYF. Here the CDR3 DNA reads TGTGCCACCAGCAGGAGAACAGGGGCACGGGAGACCCAGTACTTC.

CDR3 in amino acids: CASSFPGLDTGELFF. The CDR3 DNA reads as TGTGCCAGCAGCTTTCCGGGACTAGACACCGGGGAGCTGTTTTTT. The J gene is TRBJ2-2, the V gene TRBV7-6; 8 bases match TRBD2. The CDR3 is made up of 15 amino acids. J gave up 3 bases and V 3 bases, and 3 bases lay outside the gene matches. CDR1 and CDR2 (germline): SGHVS, FNYEAQ.